The sequence of this TCR beta chain was determined in a study of cytomegalovirus exposure and HLA in healthy donors. The PCR used 60 Vbeta and 13 Jbeta primers. Produced via immunoSEQ multiplex PCR; TCRdb's table is partial and in-frame only. The sample holds under 200,000 clones, roughly 85% seen once. V shed 1 base and J shed 0 bases, with 16 bases lying between them. The V gene's germline CDR1 is SNHLY and CDR2 FYNNEI. The length of the CDR3 is 19 residues. Among the donors, all were healthy bone marrow donors. At sampling all donors were nominally healthy, likely with unrecorded immune exposures. The chain is built from TRBV2 and TRBJ2-6, with D hard to call. Sequencing was performed on PBMCs. The sequence derives from a woman between 40 and 50 years old in good health and CMV-seronegative. In DNA form, the CDR3 reads TGTGCCAGCAGTGAAGGGCAGGCCCGCATAATCTCTGGGGCCAACGTCCTGACTTTC. Translated: CASSEGQARIISGANVLTF. The full variable domain, completed using reference TRBV2 and TRBJ2-6, is EPEVTQTPSHQVTQMGQEVILRCVPISNHLYFYWYRQILGQKVEFLVSFYNNEISEKSEIFDDQFSVERPDGSNFTLKIRSTKLEDSAMYFCASSEGQARIISGANVLTFGAGSRLTVL.